This T cell receptor (beta chain) is drawn from a study of OX40 agonist ivuxolimab in advanced cancers. The wider study: Hepatocellular carcinoma, melanoma, renal cell or head and neck cancer affected the dose-escalation patients.

This table comes from immunoSEQ multiplex PCR, and its TCRdb copy is limited to in-frame clones, with some not included. Here the sample spans over 45,000 clones, 86% being singletons. The table lists this clone with a count of one. Antigen specificity is unknown. Study-wide results and caveats: Near-lowest levels of clonal expansion characterized partial responders at 0.1-3.0 mg/kg. At doses 0.1 to 3.0 mg/kg, CD4+ and CD8+ clones expanded.

Prior autoimmune disease or systemic immunosuppression barred patients. This receptor was obtained from an adult with an advanced solid tumor such as melanoma, head and neck, liver or kidney cancer. Sample: CD4+ or CD8+ T cells sorted from blood, taken in a trial of the OX40 agonist ivuxolimab.

The CDR3, as DNA: TGTGCCAGCAGCGACACGGGGGGGCGGAGGGCTAAGTCCTACGAGCAGTACTTC. Protein: CASSDTGGRRAKSYEQYF. The V call is TRBV7-9, the J call TRBJ2-7; TRBD2 agrees at 8 bases. V was clipped by 5 bases and J by 1 base; unmatched bases: 16. The CDR3 has 18 residues. Germline V gene lookup returns CDR1 SEHNR and CDR2 FQNEAQ (reference sequence).